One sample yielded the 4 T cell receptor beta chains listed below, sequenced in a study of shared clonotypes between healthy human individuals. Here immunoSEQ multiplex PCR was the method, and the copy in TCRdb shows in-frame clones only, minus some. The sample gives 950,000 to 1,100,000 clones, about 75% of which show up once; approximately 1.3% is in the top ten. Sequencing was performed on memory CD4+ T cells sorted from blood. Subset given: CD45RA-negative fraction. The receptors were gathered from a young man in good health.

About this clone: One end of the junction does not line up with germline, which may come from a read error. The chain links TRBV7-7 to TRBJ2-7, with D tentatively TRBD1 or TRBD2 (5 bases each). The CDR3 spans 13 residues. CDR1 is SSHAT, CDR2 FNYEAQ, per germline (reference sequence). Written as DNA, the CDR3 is TGTGCTAGCAGCCCGGGGCGTACTCACGAGCAGTACTTC. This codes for CASSPGRTHEQYF.

The CDR3 protein is CASREAGWGETQYF. The CDR3 nucleotides read TGTGCCAGCAGGGAAGCGGGGTGGGGAGAGACCCAGTACTTC. The chain links TRBV6-5 to TRBJ2-5; 7 positions match TRBD2. J lost 4 bases, V lost 6 bases, and 8 bases had no gene match. Germline V gives CDR1 MNHEY, CDR2 SVGAGI. The CDR3 covers 14 residues.

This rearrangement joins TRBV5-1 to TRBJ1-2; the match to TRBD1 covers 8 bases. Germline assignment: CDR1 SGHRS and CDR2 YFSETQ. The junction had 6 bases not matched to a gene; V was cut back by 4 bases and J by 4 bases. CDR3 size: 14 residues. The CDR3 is CASSNGQGFYGYTF. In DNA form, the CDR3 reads TGCGCCAGCAGCAACGGACAGGGTTTCTATGGCTACACCTTC.

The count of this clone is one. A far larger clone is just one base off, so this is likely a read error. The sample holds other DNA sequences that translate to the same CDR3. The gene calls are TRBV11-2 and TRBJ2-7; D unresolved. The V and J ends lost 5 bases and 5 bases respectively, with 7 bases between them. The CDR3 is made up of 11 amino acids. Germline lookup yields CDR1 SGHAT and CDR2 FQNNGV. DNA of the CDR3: TGTGCCAGCAGCCCCCAAAACGAGCAGTACTTC. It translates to CASSPQNEQYF. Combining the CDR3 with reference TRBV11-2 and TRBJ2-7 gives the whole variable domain EAGVAQSPRYKIIEKRQSVAFWCNPISGHATLYWYQQILGQGPKLLIQFQNNGVVDDSQLPKDRFSAERLKGVDSTLKIQPAKLEDSAVYLCASSPQNEQYFGPGTRLTVT.